This entry lists 21 T cell receptor beta chains sequenced from one sample in a study of cytomegalovirus exposure and HLA in healthy donors. Use of 60 Vbeta and 13 Jbeta primers characterized the PCR. Produced via immunoSEQ multiplex PCR; TCRdb's table is partial and in-frame only. Of about 77,000 clones in the sample, 70% to 80% were seen once. The specimen sequenced was PBMCs. The source is a middle-aged man in good health and CMV-seronegative.

CDR3 sequence reads: CASSSHRDTEAFF. The CDR3 nucleotides are TGTGCCAGCAGCTCCCACAGGGATACTGAAGCTTTCTTT. The chain is built from TRBV9 and TRBJ1-1; D is perhaps TRBD1 (6 bases). Germline V gene lookup returns CDR1 SGDLS and CDR2 YYNGEE. The CDR3 runs to 13 residues. The germline V and J ends were trimmed by 4 bases and 5 bases, with 12 bases remaining between them. Looking up the rest from reference TRBV9 and TRBJ1-1 gives the full variable domain: DSGVTQTPKHLITATGQRVTLRCSPRSGDLSVYWYQQSLDQGLQFLIQYYNGEERAKGNILERFSAQQFPDLHSELNLSSLELGDSALYFCASSSHRDTEAFFGQGTRLTVV.

DNA for the CDR3: TGCGCCAGCAGCTTGGATCCAGCGGGGTTACAAGAGACCCAGTACTTC. It specifies CASSLDPAGLQETQYF. The rearrangement joins TRBV5-1 to TRBJ2-5, with 7 bases fitting TRBD2. From germline, CDR1 is SGHRS and CDR2 YFSETQ. V was pared by 0 bases and J by 2 bases, with 7 bases of the junction left unmatched. This CDR3 comprises 16 residues.

The chain carries TRBV18 and TRBJ1-1; maybe TRBD1 (6 bases). CDR3 length: 15 residues. Germline V gene sequence: CDR1 KGHSH, CDR2 LQKENI. The V and J ends lost 2 bases and 5 bases respectively, with 15 bases between them. The CDR3 protein is CASSPIGGELTEAFF. For the CDR3, the DNA is TGTGCCAGCTCACCAATAGGGGGTGAACTAACTGAAGCTTTCTTT.

The sample holds a few counts of this clone. The rearrangement uses TRBV7-8 and TRBJ1-4; D gene uncertain. The CDR3 spans 14 residues. V was shortened by 6 bases and J by 7 bases, with 15 bases between the two germline ends. The germline CDR1 and CDR2 sequences are SGHVS and FQNEAQ. As DNA, the CDR3 is TGTGCCAGCAGTCCCTTGATGGGAGTTGAAAAACTGTTTTTT. Protein sequence: CASSPLMGVEKLFF.

The V gene is TRBV5-8, the J gene TRBJ2-5; D perhaps matches TRBD1 (6 bases). Trimming cost V 2 bases and J 2 bases, with 10 bases left between them. Germline CDR1 and CDR2: SGHTS and YDEGEE. The CDR3 totals 14 residues. The CDR3 protein is CASSFRTAQETQYF. CDR3 in DNA: TGTGCCAGCAGCTTTAGGACAGCACAAGAGACCCAGTACTTC.

This chain links TRBV2 with TRBJ1-4, with 10 bases matching TRBD1. V dropped 7 bases and J dropped 4; count of bases not matched to a gene: 6. CDR3 length: 15 residues. The germline gives CDR1 SNHLY, CDR2 FYNNEI. In DNA form, the CDR3 reads TGTGCCAGCATTCCTGACAGGGGGCTTAATGAAAAACTGTTTTTT. It codes for CASIPDRGLNEKLFF.

This chain links TRBV6-5 with TRBJ2-7, with TRBD1 as a possible D gene (6 bases). The CDR3 length is 13 residues. V was clipped by 5 bases and J by 4 bases, with 12 bases between them. Germline lookup yields CDR1 MNHEY and CDR2 SVGAGI. DNA for the CDR3: TGTGCCAGCAGTCCTACGACAGGTTACGAGCAGTACTTC. Translated, it gives CASSPTTGYEQYF.

V gene TRBV7-2 combines with J gene TRBJ2-3, with D maybe TRBD1 (5 bases). The germline CDR1 and CDR2 sequences are SGHTA and FQGNSA. The CDR3 has 16 residues. Between the trimmed V and J ends, which lost 4 bases and 2 bases, there was a span of 16 bases. The CDR3 DNA sequence: TGTGCCAGCAGCTCTTGGGGTGGGGCTTCCACAGATACGCAGTATTTT. Translating gives CASSSWGGASTDTQYF. The full variable domain, rest sourced from reference TRBV7-2 and TRBJ2-3, is GAGVSQSPSNKVTEKGKDVELRCDPISGHTALYWYRQSLGQGLEFLIYFQGNSAPDKSGLPSDRFSAERTGGSVSTLTIQRTQQEDSAVYLCASSSWGGASTDTQYFGPGTRLTVL.

This rearrangement joins TRBV15 to TRBJ2-7; TRBD2 agrees at 7 bases. The junction had 10 bases not matched to a gene; V was cut back by 6 bases and J by 5 bases. The germline gives CDR1 LNHNV, CDR2 YYDKDF (reference sequence). This CDR3 is built from 14 residues. CDR3: CATRRTSSSDEQYF. In DNA, the CDR3 is TGTGCCACCAGAAGGACTAGTTCTTCCGACGAGCAGTACTTC.

This clone has a handful of counts. The V call is TRBV4-2, the J call TRBJ1-1; D not resolved. The CDR3 consists of 13 residues. The ends were cut back, 0 bases at V and 13 bases at J, with 15 bases in the middle. The germline V gene encodes CDR1 LGHNA and CDR2 YNFKEQ. The CDR3 is CASSQDGGQEDFF. The CDR3 coding sequence is TGTGCCAGCAGCCAAGACGGCGGGCAGGAGGATTTCTTT.

The V and J genes are TRBV7-9 and TRBJ2-7, with 9 bases lining up with TRBD1. The CDR3 length is 15 residues. J was trimmed by 2 bases and V by 3 bases; bases with no gene match: 5. Germline lookup yields CDR1 SEHNR and CDR2 FQNEAQ (reference sequence). CDR3: CASSFRTGAAYEQYF. The CDR3 coding sequence is TGTGCCAGCAGCTTCCGGACAGGGGCGGCCTACGAGCAGTACTTC.

The CDR3 nucleotides are TGTGCCAGCAGTTCGGGACAGGGGAGTTCACCCCTCCACTTT. Its translation: CASSSGQGSSPLHF. The chain links TRBV28 to TRBJ1-6; 10 positions agree with TRBD1. This CDR3 is built from 14 residues. Germline V gene sequence: CDR1 MDHEN, CDR2 SYDVKM. Trimming took 4 bases from V and 9 from J; bases not matched to a gene: 3.

The gene calls are TRBV6-6 and TRBJ2-7, with D hard to call. The CDR3 has 13 amino acids. The ends were cut back, 0 bases at V and 3 bases at J, with 6 bases in the middle. The germline V gene encodes CDR1 MNHNY and CDR2 SVGAGI (reference sequence). This chain's CDR3 is CASSYSTDYEQYF. For the CDR3, the DNA is TGTGCCAGCAGTTACTCAACAGACTACGAGCAGTACTTC.

The rearrangement uses TRBV4-2 and TRBJ1-5, with 7 bases that match TRBD1. CDR1 is LGHNA, CDR2 YNFKEQ, per germline. Germline trimming cut 2 bases from V and 5 bases from J; bases unmatched to any gene: 3. The CDR3 runs to 14 residues. The CDR3 DNA sequence: TGTGCCAGCAGCCAAAGAACAGGGGATCAGCCCCAGCATTTT. This gives the protein CASSQRTGDQPQHF.

This sequence joins TRBV18 and TRBJ1-2, with 8 bases identical to TRBD1. The CDR3 covers 16 residues. Looked up from germline, CDR1 is KGHSH and CDR2 is LQKENI. V shed 3 bases, J shed 5 bases, and the junction held 11 bases outside the gene matches. This chain's CDR3 is CASSPGQVDEGYGYTF. CDR3 sequence (DNA): TGTGCCAGCTCACCGGGACAGGTCGATGAAGGGTATGGCTACACCTTC.

V is TRBV5-1 and J is TRBJ1-1; no firm D call. CDR1 and CDR2 (germline): SGHRS, YFSETQ. This CDR3 has 14 amino acids. The V end was cut by 0 bases, the J end by 8 bases, with 14 bases between. In DNA, the CDR3 is TGCGCCAGCAGCTTGGACGCAACAGACGGAGAAGCTTTCTTT. This gives the protein CASSLDATDGEAFF.

The rearrangement uses TRBV7-9 and TRBJ1-1; D is unresolved. The CDR3 runs to 14 residues. The V gene's germline CDR1 is SEHNR and CDR2 FQNEAQ (reference sequence). V was cut by 5 bases and J by 2 bases, with 12 bases left in between. The CDR3, as DNA: TGTGCCAGCAGCCAAGGAGGCTACAACACTGAAGCTTTCTTT. Translating it yields CASSQGGYNTEAFF.

This chain connects TRBV5-1 to TRBJ2-1; perhaps TRBD1 as D (6 bases). CDR1 SGHRS and CDR2 YFSETQ come from the germline V gene. The V and J ends lost 0 bases and 8 bases respectively, with 27 bases between them. This CDR3 comprises 19 residues. The CDR3 region is CASSLVYGPGQGNLDEQFF. The CDR3 region has the DNA TGCGCCAGCAGCTTGGTTTACGGACCGGGGCAGGGGAATCTGGATGAGCAGTTCTTC.

The chain uses TRBV9 and TRBJ2-3; D unresolved. V lost 0 bases, J lost 5 bases, and 4 bases lay in between. This CDR3 contains 12 residues. CDR1 and CDR2 from the germline V gene are SGDLS and YYNGEE. As DNA, the CDR3 is TGTGCCAGCAGCGTAGCGGGAGATACGCAGTATTTT. Its protein is CASSVAGDTQYF.

CDR3 nucleotides: TGTGCCAGCAAGAGGACAGGGTTTAGAGACTACGAGCAGTACTTC. It translates to CASKRTGFRDYEQYF. The rearrangement links TRBV6-1 to TRBJ2-7; the match to TRBD1 covers 8 bases. This CDR3 spans 15 amino acids. Germline assignment: CDR1 MNHNS and CDR2 SASEGT. V lost 7 bases, J lost 3 bases, and 11 bases stayed unmatched.

The chain employs TRBV5-4 and TRBJ1-3, with a weak D call TRBD1 (5 bases). This CDR3 is built from 15 residues. The germline V and J ends were trimmed by 1 base and 3 bases, with 11 bases remaining between them. Germline lookup yields CDR1 SGHNT and CDR2 YYREEE (reference sequence). CDR3 DNA sequence: TGTGCCAGCAGCTTGCGGTCAGGGATTGGAAACACCATATATTTT. This translates into CASSLRSGIGNTIYF. Full variable domain (rest looked up from reference TRBV5-4 and TRBJ1-3): ETGVTQSPTHLIKTRGQQVTLRCSSQSGHNTVSWYQQALGQGPQFIFQYYREEENGRGNFPPRFSGLQFPNYSSELNVNALELDDSALYLCASSLRSGIGNTIYFGEGSWLTVV.